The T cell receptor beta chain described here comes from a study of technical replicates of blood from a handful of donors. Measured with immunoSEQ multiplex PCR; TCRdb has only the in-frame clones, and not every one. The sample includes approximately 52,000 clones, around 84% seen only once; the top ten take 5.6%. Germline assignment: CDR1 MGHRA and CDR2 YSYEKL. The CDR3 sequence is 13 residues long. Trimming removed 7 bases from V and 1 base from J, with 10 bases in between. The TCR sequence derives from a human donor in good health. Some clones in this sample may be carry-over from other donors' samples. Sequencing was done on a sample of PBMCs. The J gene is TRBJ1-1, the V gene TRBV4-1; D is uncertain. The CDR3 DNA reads TGCGCCAGCACCCTAGGCCGGAACACTGAAGCTTTCTTT. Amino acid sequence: CASTLGRNTEAFF.